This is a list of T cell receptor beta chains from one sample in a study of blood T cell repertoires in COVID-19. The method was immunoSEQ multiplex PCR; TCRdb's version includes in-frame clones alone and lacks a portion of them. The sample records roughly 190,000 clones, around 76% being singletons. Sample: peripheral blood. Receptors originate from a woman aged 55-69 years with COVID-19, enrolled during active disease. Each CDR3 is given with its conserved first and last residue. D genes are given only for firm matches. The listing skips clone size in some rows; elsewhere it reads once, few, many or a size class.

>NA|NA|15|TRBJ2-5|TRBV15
CATSRGPVYQETQYF
TGTGCCACCAGCAGAGGTCCAGTCTACCAAGAGACCCAGTACTTC
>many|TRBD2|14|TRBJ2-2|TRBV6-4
CASSDSREAGELFF
TGTGCCAGCAGTGACTCGCGGGAGGCCGGGGAGCTGTTTTTT
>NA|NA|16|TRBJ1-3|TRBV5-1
CASSFEGQGSGNTIYF
TGCGCCAGCAGCTTCGAAGGCCAGGGCTCTGGAAACACCATATATTTT
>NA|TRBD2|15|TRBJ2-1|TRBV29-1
CSVRTSGRVLNEQFF
TGCAGCGTCCGGACTAGCGGGAGGGTTCTCAATGAGCAGTTCTTC
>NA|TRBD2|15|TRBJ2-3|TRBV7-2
CASSQRSGEGDTQYF
TGTGCCAGCAGCCAGCGGTCGGGGGAGGGAGATACGCAGTATTTT
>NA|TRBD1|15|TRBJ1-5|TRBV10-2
CASSELGTGNQPQHF
TGCGCCAGCAGTGAGTTGGGGACAGGGAATCAGCCCCAGCATTTT
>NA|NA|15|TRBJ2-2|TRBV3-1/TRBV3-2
CASSQRAEGTGELFF
TGTGCCAGCAGCCAGAGGGCGGAGGGGACCGGGGAGCTGTTTTTT
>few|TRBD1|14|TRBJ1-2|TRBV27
CASSRDRGGYGYTF
TGTGCCAGCAGTCGAGACAGGGGGGGTTATGGCTACACCTTC
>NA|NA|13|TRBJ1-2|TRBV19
CASSLAAGKGYTF
TGTGCCAGTAGTCTAGCGGCAGGGAAAGGCTACACCTTC
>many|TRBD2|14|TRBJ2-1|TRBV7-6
CASSPLGTNNEQFF
TGTGCCAGCAGCCCCCTCGGGACTAACAATGAGCAGTTCTTC
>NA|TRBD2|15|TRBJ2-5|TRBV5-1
CASSEGLAGQETQYF
TGCGCCAGCAGCGAGGGACTAGCGGGACAAGAGACCCAGTACTTC
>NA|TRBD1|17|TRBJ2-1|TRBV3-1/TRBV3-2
CASSHELDRGSYNEQFF
TGTGCCAGCAGTCACGAGCTGGACAGGGGATCCTACAATGAGCAGTTCTTC
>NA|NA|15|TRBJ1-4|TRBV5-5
CASSLQAKTNEKLFF
TGTGCCAGCAGCTTACAGGCAAAAACTAATGAAAAACTGTTTTTT
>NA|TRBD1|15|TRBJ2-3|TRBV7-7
CASSTGGIGTDTQYF
TGTGCTAGCAGCACAGGGGGTATTGGCACAGATACGCAGTATTTT
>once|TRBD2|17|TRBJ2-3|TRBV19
CASSPYRLAGGPREQYF
TGTGCCAGTAGTCCTTACCGGCTAGCGGGAGGCCCCCGGGAGCAGTATTTT
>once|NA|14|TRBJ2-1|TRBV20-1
CSASAGTADNEQFF
TGCAGTGCTAGTGCGGGAACCGCGGATAATGAGCAGTTCTTC